The 24 T cell receptor beta chains reported below all come from one sample, sequenced in a study of cytotoxic CD8 clonotypes in ibrutinib-treated CLL. Libraries were prepared by immunoSEQ multiplex PCR; TCRdb keeps only in-frame clonotypes and omits some of them. The table shows about 50,000 clones, with more than 45% occurring only once. Here the sequenced sample was PBMCs, taken after 12 months of ibrutinib treatment. These receptors were obtained from a human donor with chronic lymphocytic leukemia.

With respect to this clone: Its ends do not fully match the called genes, so a read error is possible. As DNA, the CDR3 is TGTGCTAGCAGCTTAAACCCGGGACTTAAAGAGACCCAGTACTTC. Its protein is CASSLNPGLKETQYF. The V gene is TRBV7-7, the J gene TRBJ2-5, with D tentatively TRBD2 (6 bases). The CDR3 is 15 amino acids. The germline CDR1 and CDR2 sequences are SSHAT and FNYEAQ (reference sequence). The full variable domain, its missing parts supplied by reference TRBV7-7 and TRBJ2-5, is GAGVSQSPRYKVTKRGQDVTLRCDPISSHATLYWYQQALGQGPEFLTYFNYEAQPDKSGLPSDRFSAERPEGSISTLTIQRTEQRDSAMYRCASSLNPGLKETQYFGPGTRLLVL.

The V call is TRBV6-1, the J call TRBJ2-7; 10 bases map to TRBD1. CDR1 and CDR2 (germline): MNHNS, SASEGT. Trimming cost V 10 bases and J 1 base; bases outside gene matches: 10. The CDR3 has 15 amino acids. The CDR3 loop reads CATRQGAPVSYEQYF. The DNA for the CDR3 is TGTGCCACCAGACAGGGGGCGCCGGTATCCTACGAGCAGTACTTC.

This clone was seen only a few times. The chain uses TRBV28 and TRBJ2-5; perhaps TRBD1 as D (6 bases). The CDR3 contains 15 residues. V was clipped by 3 bases and J by 5 bases, with 16 bases between them. Germline V gene sequence: CDR1 MDHEN, CDR2 SYDVKM. The CDR3 loop is CASSLPQGFRETQYF. In nucleotides, the CDR3 is TGTGCCAGCAGTTTGCCGCAGGGGTTTAGGGAGACCCAGTACTTC.

This chain links TRBV5-1 with TRBJ2-7, with D tentatively TRBD1 (5 bases). V dropped 4 bases and J dropped 3 bases, with 14 bases sitting between them. Germline lookup yields CDR1 SGHRS and CDR2 YFSETQ. The CDR3 is 14 residues long. In DNA form, the CDR3 reads TGCGCCAGCAGCCTTGACAGAGCAGTCTACGAGCAGTACTTC. Translated, it gives CASSLDRAVYEQYF.

The chain carries TRBV19 and TRBJ1-2, with 7 positions matching TRBD1. CDR1 and CDR2 from the germline V gene are LNHDA and SQIVND (reference sequence). The CDR3 is 13 amino acids. J gave up 7 bases and V 7 bases, and 9 bases lay outside the gene matches. The CDR3: CASNIQGPSGYTF. The CDR3 nucleotides read TGTGCCAGTAACATACAGGGGCCTAGTGGCTACACCTTC.

V gene TRBV5-6 combines with J gene TRBJ2-1, with 7 bases lining up with TRBD1. This CDR3 is built from 16 residues. CDR1 is SGHDT, CDR2 YYEEEE, per germline. V shed 1 base and J 8 bases; nucleotides not matched to a gene: 12. CDR3 region: CASSLKGQGVFDEQFF. The CDR3 DNA reads as TGTGCCAGCAGCTTGAAGGGCCAGGGGGTATTCGATGAGCAGTTCTTC.

This clone is a singleton in its sample. The genes are TRBV20-1 and TRBJ2-5; D ambiguous. From germline, CDR1 is DFQATT and CDR2 SNEGSKA (reference sequence). V lost 0 bases and J lost 6, with 5 bases in between. CDR3 length: 11 amino acids. This CDR3 reads CSARDIKTQYF. The DNA for the CDR3 is TGCAGTGCTAGAGATATCAAGACCCAGTACTTC.

A few counts support this clone. The chain links TRBV28 to TRBJ1-6; D gene ambiguous. V was pared by 8 bases and J by 10 bases, with 12 bases between. Per germline, CDR1 MDHEN and CDR2 SYDVKM. The CDR3 runs 12 residues. The CDR3, as DNA: TGTGCCAGCTACGTGGCAGCCTCACCCCTCCACTTT. This sequence encodes CASYVAASPLHF. The whole variable domain, remainder taken from reference TRBV28 and TRBJ1-6, is DVKVTQSSRYLVKRTGEKVFLECVQDMDHENMFWYRQDPGLGLRLIYFSYDVKMKEKGDIPEGYSVSREKKERFSLILESASTNQTSMYLCASYVAASPLHFGNGTRLTVT.

The chain recombines TRBV4-2 with TRBJ2-5; 9 bases fit TRBD2. Germline CDR1 LGHNA, CDR2 YNFKEQ. This CDR3 region has 15 residues. The ends lost 1 base at V and 3 bases at J; junction bases unmatched: 3. DNA for the CDR3: TGTGCCAGCAGCCAAGCCGGGACTAGCAAAGAGACCCAGTACTTC. As protein: CASSQAGTSKETQYF.

This chain connects TRBV5-4 to TRBJ2-1, with D unclear. Germline CDR1 reads SGHNT; CDR2 reads YYREEE (reference sequence). V was cut by 1 base and J by 5 bases, with 4 bases left in between. This CDR3 comprises 12 residues. DNA for the CDR3: TGTGCCAGCAGCTTGCTGAACAATGAGCAGTTCTTC. This translates into CASSLLNNEQFF.

This clone appeared once. The rearrangement links TRBV5-6 to TRBJ2-7, with D maybe TRBD1 (5 bases). The CDR3 has 14 amino acids. Deletions cut 4 bases from V and 0 bases from J, with 11 bases between. Germline values: CDR1 SGHDT, CDR2 YYEEEE. CDR3 in amino acids: CASSEGQPSYEQYF. The DNA for the CDR3 is TGTGCCAGCAGCGAAGGACAACCCTCCTACGAGCAGTACTTC.

This clone showed up just a few times. The junction departs from the called germline gene at one end, perhaps through a read error. The chain joins TRBV5-6 to TRBJ1-2; maybe TRBD1 (6 bases). The CDR3 totals 11 residues. Germline CDR1 reads SGHDT; CDR2 reads YYEEEE. The CDR3 loop is CASSLTGFTAF. The CDR3 nucleotides read TGTGCCAGCAGCTTGACAGGGTTTACGGCCTTC.

This sequence joins TRBV7-2 and TRBJ2-7, with TRBD1 matching over 12 bases. CDR3 length: 16 amino acids. With 5 bases clipped from V and 6 bases from J, the junction kept 11 bases outside the gene matches. Germline V gives CDR1 SGHTA, CDR2 FQGNSA. The CDR3 is CASSPQTGTGGGEQYF. In nucleotides, the CDR3 is TGTGCCAGCAGCCCGCAAACCGGGACAGGGGGCGGCGAGCAGTACTTC.

The chain joins TRBV5-4 to TRBJ1-2; 8 bases align to TRBD1. The CDR3 is 14 amino acids. Germline CDR1 SGHNT, CDR2 YYREEE (reference sequence). J lost 4 bases, V lost 4 bases, and 6 bases had no gene match. The CDR3 is CASSTGQGFYGYTF. The DNA of the CDR3 is TGTGCCAGCAGCACAGGACAGGGATTCTATGGCTACACCTTC.

The chain is built from TRBV28 and TRBJ2-7; 9 bases align to TRBD1. The J segment lost 3 bases and the V segment lost 7 bases, leaving 10 bases of the junction unmatched. In germline, CDR1 is MDHEN, CDR2 SYDVKM. The length of the CDR3 is 15 residues. CDR3 nucleotide sequence: TGTGCCAGCAATCGACCGGGACAGGGTAACTACGAGCAGTACTTC. It translates to CASNRPGQGNYEQYF.

The V gene is TRBV30, the J gene TRBJ1-4, with 11 bases matching TRBD1. The CDR3 is 17 residues long. Germline lookup yields CDR1 GTSNPN and CDR2 SVGIG (reference sequence). V was clipped by 6 bases and J by 8 bases; unmatched bases: 17. The CDR3 sequence: CACPPSGTGGLKEKLFF. The DNA for the CDR3 is TGTGCCTGCCCCCCCTCCGGGACAGGGGGTTTGAAGGAAAAACTGTTTTTT.

This clone was counted a few times. This chain uses TRBV6-5 with TRBJ2-1; D is perhaps TRBD2 (6 bases). CDR1 is MNHEY and CDR2 is SVGAGI in the germline V gene. V shed 2 bases and J shed 8 bases, with 16 bases lying between them. The CDR3 has 15 amino acids. This CDR3 reads CASSYLIRRGDEQFF. CDR3 in DNA: TGTGCCAGCAGTTACCTTATTCGGAGGGGTGATGAGCAGTTCTTC.

This clone was detected a few times. The CDR3 coding sequence is TGTGCCAGCAGCCTACAGGGCGGAGGGGAGACCCAGTACTTC. This encodes CASSLQGGGETQYF. The rearrangement links TRBV28 to TRBJ2-5, with D possibly being TRBD1 or TRBD2 (6 bases each). CDR3 length equals 14 residues. Trimming cost V 6 bases and J 5 bases, with 16 bases left between them. Germline V gene sequence: CDR1 MDHEN, CDR2 SYDVKM.

This chain links TRBV5-6 with TRBJ2-3; 11 positions agree with TRBD1. Germline CDR1 is SGHDT and CDR2 is YYEEEE. The CDR3 totals 16 residues. V dropped 4 bases and J dropped 3; count of bases not matched to a gene: 7. CDR3 protein: CASSRKGQGATDTQYF. The CDR3 coding sequence is TGTGCCAGCAGCCGCAAAGGACAGGGGGCTACAGATACGCAGTATTTT.

The chain has TRBV5-5 and TRBJ2-7, with TRBD2 matching over 8 bases. The V segment lost 4 bases and the J segment 6 bases; nucleotides outside the gene matches: 15. This CDR3 is built from 16 residues. Germline CDR1 and CDR2: SGHKS and YYEKEE (reference sequence). As DNA, the CDR3 is TGTGCCAGCAGCCGGCCGGGGGGTAGCGGGGTCCGCGAGCAGTACTTC. Translating gives CASSRPGGSGVREQYF. The whole variable domain, remainder taken from reference TRBV5-5 and TRBJ2-7, is DAGVTQSPTHLIKTRGQQVTLRCSPISGHKSVSWYQQVLGQGPQFIFQYYEKEERGRGNFPDRFSARQFPNYSSELNVNALLLGDSALYLCASSRPGGSGVREQYFGPGTRLTVT.

This sequence joins TRBV6-7 and TRBJ2-4; 8 nucleotides line up with TRBD1. TRBV6-7 is an ORF for which the function is uncertain. V was clipped by 7 bases and J by 4 bases; unmatched bases: 6. This CDR3 spans 14 amino acids. CDR3 sequence reads: CASTQGGLKNIQYF. CDR3 nucleotide sequence: TGTGCCAGCACACAGGGGGGCCTGAAAAACATTCAGTACTTC.

The chain links TRBV19 to TRBJ2-3, with D possibly TRBD2 on 5 matching bases. This CDR3 is 15 amino acids long. Germline assignment: CDR1 LNHDA and CDR2 SQIVND (reference sequence). Trimming pared 4 bases from V and 0 bases from J, leaving 11 bases between. The DNA for the CDR3 is TGTGCCAGTAGTAACCCAGCGGCCAGCACAGATACGCAGTATTTT. It codes for CASSNPAASTDTQYF.

The rearrangement uses TRBV29-1 and TRBJ2-1; 7 bases fit TRBD2. Germline V gene sequence: CDR1 SQVTM, CDR2 ANQGSEA. The CDR3 covers 14 residues. V gave up 7 bases and J gave up 3 bases; unmatched junction bases: 9. CDR3 protein: CSAPLAEIYNEQFF. Written as DNA, the CDR3 is TGCAGCGCCCCTCTAGCGGAGATCTACAATGAGCAGTTCTTC.

The genes are TRBV27 and TRBJ1-1; the D is unclear. The CDR3 extends over 14 amino acids. CDR1 is MNHEY and CDR2 is SMNVEV in the germline V gene (reference sequence). The V end lost 2 bases, the J end lost 1 base, and 8 bases lay between the germline ends. The CDR3 DNA reads as TGTGCCAGCAGTTTAAAGTTGAAGAACACTGAAGCTTTCTTT. It translates to CASSLKLKNTEAFF.